The next 12 T cell receptor beta chains were all read from a single sample in a study of blood T cell repertoires in COVID-19. Repertoires were generated with immunoSEQ multiplex PCR, while TCRdb's copy carries only in-frame clones and drops some. The repertoire includes some 200,000 clones, around 90% of them detected once, and about 2.6% sits in the top ten. The material sequenced was peripheral blood. These receptors came from a man aged 35 to 55 with active or convalescent COVID-19.

This sequence joins TRBV29-1 and TRBJ1-2, with 8 bases that match TRBD1. This CDR3 has 13 amino acids. CDR1 is SQVTM and CDR2 is ANQGSEA in the germline V gene. The junction had 4 bases not matched to a gene; V was cut back by 3 bases and J by 4 bases. CDR3 sequence (DNA): TGCAGCGTTGATCAGGGGGCGACCTATGGCTACACCTTC. Translated, it gives CSVDQGATYGYTF.

The CDR3 loop is CASTLGQGGSPLHF. CDR3 bases: TGCGCCAGCACCCTGGGACAGGGGGGTTCACCCCTCCACTTT. The V and J genes are TRBV5-1 and TRBJ1-6, with 11 bases identical to TRBD1. After removal of 6 bases from V and 9 bases from J, the junction contained 5 bases not matched to a gene. This CDR3 contains 14 residues. CDR1 and CDR2 (germline): SGHRS, YFSETQ.

V and J are TRBV11-2 and TRBJ2-7; 8 nucleotides align to TRBD1. Trimming at V came to 3 bases and at J to 4 bases, leaving 5 bases not matched to a gene. The CDR3 totals 14 residues. The germline CDR1 and CDR2 sequences are SGHAT and FQNNGV. As DNA, the CDR3 is TGTGCCAGCAGCTTTCCAGGGGGCGATTACGAGCAGTACTTC. Its protein product is CASSFPGGDYEQYF.

The chain links TRBV3-1 (or the pseudogene TRBV3-2) to TRBJ2-6; tentatively, D is TRBD2 (6 bases). Germline CDR1 reads LGHDT; CDR2 reads YNNKEL (reference sequence). This CDR3 has 15 amino acids. The V gene lost 4 bases and the J gene lost 0 bases, with 7 bases spanning the gap. The CDR3 sequence is CASSLGLSGANVLTF. CDR3 coding DNA: TGTGCCAGCAGCCTGGGACTCTCTGGGGCCAACGTCCTGACTTTC.

Worth noting for this clone: The junction departs from the called germline gene at one end, perhaps through a read error. The CDR3 region has the DNA TGTGCCTGGAGCGCGGCCGCTGGGACAGGAGTTTTT. Its protein is CAWSAAAGTGVF. The chain joins TRBV30 to TRBJ1-4; 8 bases align to TRBD1. Germline V gives CDR1 GTSNPN, CDR2 SVGIG (reference sequence). There are 12 residues in the CDR3.

The genes are TRBV21-1 and TRBJ1-5. TRBV21-1 is tagged as a pseudogene. This CDR3 contains 17 residues. In DNA form, the CDR3 reads TGTGCCAGCAGCAAAAGAGGGCGCGGAGATAGCAATCAGCCCCAGCATTTT. Protein sequence: CASSKRGRGDSNQPQHF.

This clone is a singleton in its sample. V and J are TRBV6-5 and TRBJ2-3, with TRBD2 matching 11 bases. Trimming removed 7 bases from V and 5 bases from J; junction bases left unmatched: 5. Germline V gives CDR1 MNHEY, CDR2 SVGAGI. The CDR3 loop spans 14 amino acids. The CDR3 here is CASTPSGGQDTQYF. Written as DNA, the CDR3 is TGTGCCAGCACCCCTAGCGGGGGGCAAGATACGCAGTATTTT.

CDR3 coding DNA: TGCAGCGTTGTGGGCGGGGGGGCCGTTGATACGCAGTATTTT. Amino acids: CSVVGGGAVDTQYF. The chain has TRBV29-1 and TRBJ2-3; TRBD2 matches 9 bases. V gave up 4 bases and J gave up 6 bases; unmatched junction bases: 8. CDR1 SQVTM and CDR2 ANQGSEA come from the germline V gene. The CDR3 consists of 14 residues.

The chain has TRBV27 and TRBJ1-1; TRBD1 might be the D (5 bases). The CDR3 has 19 amino acids. Germline V lookup: CDR1 MNHEY, CDR2 SMNVEV (reference sequence). Deletions cut 2 bases from V and 3 bases from J, with 25 bases between. CDR3 bases: TGTGCCAGCAGTTTACCCCGGCGGAGGGGAGGGATGAGAGACACTGAAGCTTTCTTT. Translating gives CASSLPRRRGGMRDTEAFF.

This clone was detected only a few times. The chain joins TRBV27 to TRBJ2-1; 8 nucleotides align to TRBD2. The V gene end was trimmed by 2 bases and the J gene end by 0 bases; junction bases not matched to a gene: 3. CDR3 size: 16 residues. Germline CDR1 and CDR2: MNHEY and SMNVEV (reference sequence). CDR3 amino acids: CASSLTGGSSYNEQFF. As DNA, the CDR3 is TGTGCCAGCAGTTTAACGGGGGGGAGCTCCTACAATGAGCAGTTCTTC.

This chain uses TRBV27 with TRBJ1-2; TRBD1 agrees at 7 bases. The V gene's germline CDR1 is MNHEY and CDR2 SMNVEV (reference sequence). The CDR3 consists of 15 residues. V shed 6 bases, J shed 3 bases, and the junction held 10 bases outside the gene matches. CDR3 loop: CASSSTVGGHYGYTF. CDR3 DNA sequence: TGTGCCAGCAGCTCTACGGTAGGGGGCCACTATGGCTACACCTTC.

CDR3 region: CASSFGGGAVETQYF. CDR3 coding DNA: TGTGCCAGCAGCTTCGGCGGGGGGGCGGTGGAGACCCAGTACTTC. The chain employs TRBV7-6 and TRBJ2-5; TRBD2 agrees at 9 bases. The CDR3 covers 15 residues. Germline-derived CDR1 and CDR2 are SGHVS and FNYEAQ. The V and J ends lost 3 bases and 5 bases, in that order; junction bases with no gene match: 7.